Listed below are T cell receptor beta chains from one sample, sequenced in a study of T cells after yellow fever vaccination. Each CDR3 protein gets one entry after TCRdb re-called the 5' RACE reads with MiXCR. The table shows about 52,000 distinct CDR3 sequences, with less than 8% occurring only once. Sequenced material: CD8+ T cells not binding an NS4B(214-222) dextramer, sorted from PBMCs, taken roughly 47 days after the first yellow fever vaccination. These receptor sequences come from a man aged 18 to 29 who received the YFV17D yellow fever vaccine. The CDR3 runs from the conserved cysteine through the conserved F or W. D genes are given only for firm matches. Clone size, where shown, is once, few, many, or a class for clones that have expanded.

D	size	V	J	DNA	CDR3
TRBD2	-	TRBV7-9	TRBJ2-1	TGTGCCAGCAGCCTTGGGGCGGGGGGATTTATCGATGAGCAGTTCTTC	CASSLGAGGFIDEQFF
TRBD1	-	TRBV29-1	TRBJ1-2	TGCAGCGTCGCCATGGACAGGTTAGACTATGGCTACACCTTC	CSVAMDRLDYGYTF
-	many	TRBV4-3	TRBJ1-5	TGCGCCAGCAGCCAAGAGCGCGGGGTTCGAGGACAGCCCCAGCATTTT	CASSQERGVRGQPQHF
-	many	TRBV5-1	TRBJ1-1	TGCGCCAGCAGCTTGTGGGCGCTTGGCGGAGGCACTGAAGCTTTCTTT	CASSLWALGGGTEAFF
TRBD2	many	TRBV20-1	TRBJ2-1	TGCAGTGCTAGCCCCTTCGGTCTAGCGGGGGAATGGGAGCAGTTCTTC	CSASPFGLAGEWEQFF
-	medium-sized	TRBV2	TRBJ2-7	TGTGCCAGCAGTGAACGGACGAGCTCCTACGAGCAGTACTTC	CASSERTSSYEQYF
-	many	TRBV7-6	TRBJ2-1	TGTGCCAGCAGCTTAGGCCGGGGCGGGGATGGTAAGCAGTTCTTC	CASSLGRGGDGKQFF
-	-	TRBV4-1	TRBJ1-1	TGCGCCAGCACCCAGGGGATGGGTATTATGAACACTGAAGCTTTCTTT	CASTQGMGIMNTEAFF
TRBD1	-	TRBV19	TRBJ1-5	TGTGCCAGTAGTGACAGGGGCAATCAGCCCCAGCATTTT	CASSDRGNQPQHF
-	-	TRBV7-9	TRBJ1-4	TGTGCCAGCACCCCCCAGGGAGATAATGAAAAACTGTTTTTT	CASTPQGDNEKLFF
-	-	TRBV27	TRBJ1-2	TGTGCCAGCAGTTCCGTTCAGGGAGACTATGGCTACACCTTC	CASSSVQGDYGYTF
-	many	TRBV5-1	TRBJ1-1	TGCGCCAGCAGCTTTTCGGCCGAGAACACTGAAGCTTTCTTT	CASSFSAENTEAFF
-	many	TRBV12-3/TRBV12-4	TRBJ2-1	TGTGCCAGCAGTTTGGGCCGACTAGGGCAGTTCTTC	CASSLGRLGQFF
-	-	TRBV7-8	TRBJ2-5	TGTGCCAGCAGCTTAGGGTTGGGGTGGGGGTTTGTGACCCAGTACTTC	CASSLGLGWGFVTQYF
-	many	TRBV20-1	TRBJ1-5	TGCAGTGCTAGTATATCGACACCCAATCAGCCCCAGCATTTT	CSASISTPNQPQHF
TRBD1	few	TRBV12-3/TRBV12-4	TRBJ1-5	TGTGCCAGCAACGCAGGGGGCGGACAGCCCCAGCATTTT	CASNAGGGQPQHF
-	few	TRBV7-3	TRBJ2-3	TGTGCCAGCAGCTTAGACTCTACAGATACGCAGTATTTT	CASSLDSTDTQYF
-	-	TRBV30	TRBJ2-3	TGTGCCGGGGACACCCGGCGGACGCAGTATTTT	CAGDTRRTQYF
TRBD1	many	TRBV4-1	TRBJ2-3	TGCGCCAGCAGCTTACCGGGACAGGGCGATACGCAGTATTTT	CASSLPGQGDTQYF
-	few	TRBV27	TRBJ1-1	TGTGCCAGCAGTTTAAGGCCTATGAACACTGAAGCTTTCTTT	CASSLRPMNTEAFF
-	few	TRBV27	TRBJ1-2	TGTGCCAGCAGGGGGGTCACTGGGGCCTATGGCTACACCTTC	CASRGVTGAYGYTF
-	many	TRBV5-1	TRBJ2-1	TGCGCCAGCAGCTTCTTGCCCAGGGTCTACAATGAGCAGTTCTTC	CASSFLPRVYNEQFF
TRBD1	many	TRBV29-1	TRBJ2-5	TGCAGCGTTGTCCCCCAGGGGGCCGGGGAGACCCAGTACTTC	CSVVPQGAGETQYF
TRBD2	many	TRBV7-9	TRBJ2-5	TGTGCCAGCAGCTTACTCCTAGCGGGGGACCAAGAGACCCAGTACTTC	CASSLLLAGDQETQYF
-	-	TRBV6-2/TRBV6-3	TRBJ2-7	TGTGCCAGCACCCGTCTGAATGTCTACGAGCAGTACTTC	CASTRLNVYEQYF
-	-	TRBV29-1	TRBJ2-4	TGCAGCGTTGGGGACGGCAACATTCAGTACTTC	CSVGDGNIQYF
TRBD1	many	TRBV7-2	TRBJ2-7	TGTGCCAGCAGCGTCGGACAGGGGGTAGGTTCCTACGAGCAGTACTTC	CASSVGQGVGSYEQYF
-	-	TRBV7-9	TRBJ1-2	TGTGCCAGCAGCTTAACGGGGGTCGGCTACACCTTC	CASSLTGVGYTF
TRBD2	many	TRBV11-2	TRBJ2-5	TGTGCCAGCAGCTTATATAGCGGGGGGTACCAAGAGACCCAGTACTTC	CASSLYSGGYQETQYF
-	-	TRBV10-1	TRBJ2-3	TGCGCCAGCAGTGACGCGGGTTACACAGATACGCAGTATTTT	CASSDAGYTDTQYF
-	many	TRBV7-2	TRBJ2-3	TGTGCCAGCAGCTTTTGGGCAGGGGGCACAGATACGCAGTATTTT	CASSFWAGGTDTQYF
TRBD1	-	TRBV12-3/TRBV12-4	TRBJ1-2	TGTGCCAGCAGCTTAGGACAGGGGGCCGCTGGCTACACCTTC	CASSLGQGAAGYTF
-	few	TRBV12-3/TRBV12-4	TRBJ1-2	TGTGCCACTTGGGCTGGGGGCTATGGCTACACCTTC	CATWAGGYGYTF
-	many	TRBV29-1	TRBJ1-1	TGCAGCCCCTCAGCGAACACTGAAGCTTTCTTT	CSPSANTEAFF
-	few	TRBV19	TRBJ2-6	TGTGCCAGTAGTGTGCTCTCTGGGGCCAACGTCCTGACTTTC	CASSVLSGANVLTF
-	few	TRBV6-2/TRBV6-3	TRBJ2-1	TGTGCCAGCAGTTACTCAGCTGATTCCTACAATGAGCAGTTCTTC	CASSYSADSYNEQFF
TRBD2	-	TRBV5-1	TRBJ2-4	TGCGCCAGCAGACTCGCGAGCGGGGGGGCGGAAAACATTCAGTACTTC	CASRLASGGAENIQYF
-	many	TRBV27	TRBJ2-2	TGTGCCAGCAGTTTAACAGGGAACTCCGTCCTTCGGGAGCTGTTTTTT	CASSLTGNSVLRELFF
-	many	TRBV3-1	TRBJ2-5	TGTGCCAGCAGCCATGGGGAGGTGAGGCAAGAGACCCAGTACTTC	CASSHGEVRQETQYF